This T cell receptor (beta chain) stems from a study of shared clonotypes between healthy human individuals. General observations from the study: At large depth, rarefaction still showed sorted-subset sequencing to be incomplete. Only blood underwent sampling, and tissue repertoires likely differ. Larger estimated richness was generally recorded for naive subsets relative to memory subsets.

In the case of this clone: Its target is not known.

Authors' methods: Filtering of immunoSEQ junctional sequences could not match full-length read filtering. Sequenced by immunoSEQ multiplex PCR; TCRdb stores in-frame clones only, minus some. D and trimming come from the DNA, and the V and J calls and clone size come from that table. The sample carries roughly 2.2 million clones, approximately 90% recorded once. CDR3 length: 15 residues. Germline lookup yields CDR1 SGHTA and CDR2 FQGNSA. The V end lost 11 bases, the J end lost 7 bases, and 23 bases lay between the germline ends. Source material: naive CD4+ T cells from PBMCs. The subset was: CD45RA+ positively selected. The sequence was obtained from a man aged 18 to 35 in good health. Some clones in this sample may be carry-over from other donors' samples. The chain carries TRBV7-2 and TRBJ1-4; TRBD1 might be the D (6 bases). The CDR3 is CAGKGGERPPEKLFF. The CDR3 region has the DNA TGTGCCGGAAAAGGGGGGGAGAGGCCTCCTGAAAAACTGTTTTTT.